This entry is about one TCR beta chain. This CDR3 has 14 residues. From germline, CDR1 is SQVTM and CDR2 ANQGSEA. V shed 5 bases, J shed 2 bases, and the junction held 6 bases outside the gene matches. This record comes from a study of blood T cell repertoires in COVID-19. The table came from immunoSEQ multiplex PCR; TCRdb's copy has only in-frame clones and leaves some out. The table includes over 150,000 clones, about four fifths detected once. This sequence was found in a woman aged 55-70 years with acute or convalescent COVID-19. V is TRBV29-1 and J is TRBJ1-1; 9 bases match TRBD1. Specimen: peripheral blood. The CDR3 here is CSVKRTGVNTEAFF. CDR3 bases: TGCAGCGTTAAACGGACAGGGGTAAACACTGAAGCTTTCTTT.